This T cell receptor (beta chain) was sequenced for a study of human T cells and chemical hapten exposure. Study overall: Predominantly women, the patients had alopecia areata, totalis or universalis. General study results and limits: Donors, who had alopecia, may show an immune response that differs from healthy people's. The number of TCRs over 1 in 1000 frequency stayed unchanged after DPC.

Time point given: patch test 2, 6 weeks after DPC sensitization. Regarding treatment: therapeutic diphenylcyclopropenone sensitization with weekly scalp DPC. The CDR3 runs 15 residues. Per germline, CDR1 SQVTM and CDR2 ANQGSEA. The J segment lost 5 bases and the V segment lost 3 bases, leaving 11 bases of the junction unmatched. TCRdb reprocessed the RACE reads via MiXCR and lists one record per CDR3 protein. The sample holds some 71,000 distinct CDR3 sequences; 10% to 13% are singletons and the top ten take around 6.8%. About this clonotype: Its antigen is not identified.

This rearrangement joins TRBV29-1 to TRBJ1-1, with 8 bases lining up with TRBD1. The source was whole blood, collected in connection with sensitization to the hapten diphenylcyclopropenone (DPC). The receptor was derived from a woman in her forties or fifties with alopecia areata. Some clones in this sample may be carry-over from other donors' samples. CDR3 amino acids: CSVDQSGGRKTEAFF. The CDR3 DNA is TGCAGCGTTGATCAGTCAGGGGGCCGTAAAACTGAAGCTTTCTTT.